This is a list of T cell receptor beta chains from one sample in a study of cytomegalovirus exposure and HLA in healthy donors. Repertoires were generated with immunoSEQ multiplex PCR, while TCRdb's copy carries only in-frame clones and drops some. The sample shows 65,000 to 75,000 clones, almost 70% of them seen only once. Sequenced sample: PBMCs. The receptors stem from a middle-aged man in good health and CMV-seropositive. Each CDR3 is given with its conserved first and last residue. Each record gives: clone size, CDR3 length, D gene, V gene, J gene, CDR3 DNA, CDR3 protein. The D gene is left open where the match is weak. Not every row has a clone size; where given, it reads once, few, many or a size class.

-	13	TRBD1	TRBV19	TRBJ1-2	TGTGCCAGTACTTGGGACAGGAACTATGGCTGCACCTTC	CASTWDRNYGCTF
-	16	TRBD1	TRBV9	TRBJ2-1	TGTGCCAGCAGCGCCGCACAGGGGGCGAGCTACAATGAGCAGTTCTTC	CASSAAQGASYNEQFF
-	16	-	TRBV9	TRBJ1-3	TGTGCCAGCAGCGTACTTCCAGACAGCTCTGGAAACACCATATATTTT	CASSVLPDSSGNTIYF
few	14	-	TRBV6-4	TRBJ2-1	TGTGCCAGCAGCGCGGGTGTGGCGAGCGATGAGCAGTTCTTC	CASSAGVASDEQFF
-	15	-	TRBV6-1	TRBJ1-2	TGTGCCAGCAGACCCACCCGGCTCGGGGTCGGAGGCTACACCTTC	CASRPTRLGVGGYTF
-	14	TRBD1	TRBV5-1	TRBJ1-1	TGCGCCAGCAGCTTGACAGGGGGGGGCACTGAAGCTTTCTTT	CASSLTGGGTEAFF
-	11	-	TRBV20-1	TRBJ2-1	TGCAGTGCTAGAGATCGGAGTGAGCAGTTCTTC	CSARDRSEQFF
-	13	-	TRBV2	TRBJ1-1	TGTGCCAGCAGGCGGTTTGGGTTCGCTGAAGCTTTCTTT	CASRRFGFAEAFF
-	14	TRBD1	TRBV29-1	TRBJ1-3	TGCAGCGCAAAACAGGGGGCCTCTGGAAACACCATATATTTT	CSAKQGASGNTIYF
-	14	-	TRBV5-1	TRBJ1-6	TGCGCCAGCAGCCGTCGGACAGACAATTCACCCCTCCACTTT	CASSRRTDNSPLHF
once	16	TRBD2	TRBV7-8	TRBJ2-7	TGTGCCAGCAGTCCAGGGGGACTAGCGGGAGGGCACGAGCAGTACTTC	CASSPGGLAGGHEQYF
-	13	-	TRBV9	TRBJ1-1	TGTGCCAGCAGCGTAGAGGGAGACACTGAAGCTTTCTTT	CASSVEGDTEAFF
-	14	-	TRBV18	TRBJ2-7	TGTGCCAGCTCACCAGTCCCCGAGGGAGTCGAGCAGTACTTC	CASSPVPEGVEQYF
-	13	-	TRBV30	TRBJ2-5	TGTGCCTGGACCCAGGGATTGGGAGAGACCCAGTACTTC	CAWTQGLGETQYF
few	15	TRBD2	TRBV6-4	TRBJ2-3	TGTGCCAGCAGTCCAGGGACTAGCGGGGCAGATACGCAGTATTTT	CASSPGTSGADTQYF
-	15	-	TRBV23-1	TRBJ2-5	TGCGCCAGCAGTCAATGGCTCACCAGCCAAGAGACCCAGTACTTC	CASSQWLTSQETQYF
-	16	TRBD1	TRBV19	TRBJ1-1	TGTGCCAGTAGTATAGATCTCGGACAGGGGAGCACTGAAGCTTTCTTT	CASSIDLGQGSTEAFF